Listed below are T cell receptor beta chains from one sample, sequenced in a study of cytomegalovirus exposure and HLA in healthy donors. Sequencing used immunoSEQ multiplex PCR; TCRdb keeps in-frame clones, though not all of them. The table includes approximately 190,000 clones, almost 70% detected once. The specimen was PBMCs. These receptors all stem from a man aged 40-50 years in good health and CMV-seropositive. Each CDR3 is given with its conserved first and last residue. A D gene is named only where the DNA matches it firmly. Clone size is not always given. Where it is, it says once, few, many or a class for expanded clones.

size	J	D	V	length	CDR3	DNA
NA	TRBJ2-3	TRBD2	TRBV9	15	CASSVAGGSTDTQYF	TGTGCCAGCAGCGTAGCGGGGGGGAGCACAGATACGCAGTATTTT
medium-sized	TRBJ2-1	NA	TRBV27	15	CASSLRGGATGEQFF	TGTGCCAGCAGTTTACGAGGGGGGGCCACTGGTGAGCAGTTCTTC
few	TRBJ1-1	NA	TRBV29-1	13	CSVEAFEHTEAFF	TGCAGCGTTGAAGCGTTCGAGCACACTGAAGCTTTCTTT
NA	TRBJ1-2	TRBD1	TRBV5-4	15	CASSMGQGAGYGYTF	TGTGCCAGCAGCATGGGACAGGGGGCAGGATATGGCTACACCTTC
few	TRBJ1-6	NA	TRBV6-4	13	CASSDSRRSPLHF	TGTGCCAGCAGTGACTCACGGAGGTCACCCCTCCACTTT
few	TRBJ1-3	NA	TRBV5-1	14	CASSLASPADTIYF	TGCGCCAGCAGCTTGGCCTCACCGGCGGACACCATATATTTT
NA	TRBJ2-1	TRBD2	TRBV11-3	14	CASGYGGANNEQFF	TGTGCCAGCGGCTACGGGGGGGCCAACAATGAGCAGTTCTTC
NA	TRBJ2-1	TRBD2	TRBV5-1	14	CASGPSGGWNEQFF	TGCGCCAGCGGACCTAGCGGGGGGTGGAATGAGCAGTTCTTC
few	TRBJ2-1	TRBD2	TRBV9	14	CASSPSGSYNEQFF	TGTGCCAGCAGTCCTAGCGGGTCCTACAATGAGCAGTTCTTC
NA	TRBJ2-7	TRBD2	TRBV5-4	13	CASSLPSGGGEYF	TGTGCCAGCAGCTTGCCAAGCGGGGGCGGTGAGTACTTC
NA	TRBJ2-3	TRBD2	TRBV4-1	16	CASSQATSGMTDTQYF	TGCGCCAGCAGCCAAGCGACTAGCGGTATGACAGATACGCAGTATTTT
NA	TRBJ1-3	TRBD1	TRBV4-2	17	CASSRETGMSSGNTMYF	TGTGCCAGCAGCCGGGAGACAGGGATGAGCTCTGGAAACACCATGTATTTT
NA	TRBJ2-3	TRBD2	TRBV19	15	CASSLGEGSTDTQYF	TGTGCCAGTAGTCTCGGGGAGGGTAGCACAGATACGCAGTATTTT
NA	TRBJ1-5	NA	TRBV18	13	CASQSEGGQPQHF	TGTGCCAGCCAATCTGAGGGCGGCCAGCCCCAGCATTTT
NA	TRBJ2-3	NA	TRBV5-4	18	CASSRGGLYLRSTDTQYF	TGTGCCAGCAGCCGAGGGGGATTATACCTCCGTAGCACAGATACGCAGTATTTT
once	TRBJ2-3	TRBD1	TRBV12-5	11	CASGPGGAQYF	TGTGCTAGTGGTCCAGGGGGCGCGCAGTATTTT
few	TRBJ1-4	TRBD1	TRBV19	14	CASTMGQGGEKLFF	TGTGCCAGTACCATGGGACAGGGAGGTGAAAAACTGTTTTTT
NA	TRBJ1-2	NA	TRBV6-5	13	CASSYDRVNGYTF	TGTGCCAGCAGTTACGACAGAGTTAATGGCTACACCTTC
few	TRBJ1-1	NA	TRBV2	14	CASSSGTSNTEAFF	TGTGCCAGCAGTTCCGGGACTTCTAACACTGAAGCTTTCTTT
NA	TRBJ2-3	TRBD2	TRBV7-9	18	CASSSTSGDLTSTDTQYF	TGTGCCAGCAGCTCGACTAGCGGGGACCTTACTAGCACAGATACGCAGTATTTT
NA	TRBJ1-4	NA	TRBV11-2	16	CASSPSGWGEDEKLFF	TGTGCCAGCAGCCCTAGCGGGTGGGGCGAGGATGAAAAACTGTTTTTT
NA	TRBJ2-4	TRBD2	TRBV6-5	15	CASSYSGLGSDIQYF	TGTGCCAGCAGTTACTCGGGACTAGGTAGTGACATTCAGTACTTC
NA	TRBJ2-7	TRBD1	TRBV28	15	CASSSQGAHIYEQYF	TGTGCCAGCAGTTCTCAGGGGGCGCACATTTACGAGCAGTACTTC
NA	TRBJ2-7	NA	TRBV5-1	13	CASSARTAYEQYF	TGCGCCAGCAGCGCCCGGACAGCCTACGAGCAGTACTTC
NA	TRBJ1-1	NA	TRBV5-6	14	CASSRDKLNTEAFF	TGTGCCAGCAGCAGGGACAAATTGAACACTGAAGCTTTCTTT
NA	TRBJ1-4	NA	TRBV6-5	12	CASSRGGEKLFF	TGTGCCAGCAGCCGCGGTGGCGAAAAACTGTTTTTT
few	TRBJ2-7	TRBD2	TRBV5-5	16	CASSLSVAGEIYEQYF	TGTGCCAGCAGCTTGTCCGTAGCGGGGGAGATCTACGAGCAGTACTTC
NA	TRBJ2-7	NA	TRBV7-9	13	CSSSPTTGYEQYF	TGTTCCAGCAGCCCCACGACAGGATACGAGCAGTACTTC
NA	TRBJ2-1	NA	TRBV12-5	15	CASGLVTGGGNEQFF	TGTGCTAGTGGTTTGGTGACAGGAGGAGGCAATGAGCAGTTCTTC
NA	TRBJ2-7	NA	TRBV7-9	17	CASSLDGRQDRLYEQYF	TGTGCCAGCAGCTTAGATGGGAGGCAAGACAGACTCTACGAGCAGTACTTC
NA	TRBJ2-1	TRBD1	TRBV6-5	15	CASSLRQGSYNEQFF	TGTGCCAGCAGTTTGAGACAGGGTTCCTACAATGAGCAGTTCTTC